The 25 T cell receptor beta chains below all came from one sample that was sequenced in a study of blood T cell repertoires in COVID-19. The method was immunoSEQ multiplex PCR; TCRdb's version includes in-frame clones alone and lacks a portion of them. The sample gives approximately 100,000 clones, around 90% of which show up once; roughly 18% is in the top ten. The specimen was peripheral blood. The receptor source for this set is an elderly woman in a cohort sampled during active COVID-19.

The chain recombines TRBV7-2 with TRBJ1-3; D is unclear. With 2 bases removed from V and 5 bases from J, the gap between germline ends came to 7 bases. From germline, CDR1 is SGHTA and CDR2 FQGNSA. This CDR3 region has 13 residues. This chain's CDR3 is CASSLNSRNTIYF. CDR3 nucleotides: TGTGCCAGCAGCTTAAACTCCCGAAACACCATATATTTT.

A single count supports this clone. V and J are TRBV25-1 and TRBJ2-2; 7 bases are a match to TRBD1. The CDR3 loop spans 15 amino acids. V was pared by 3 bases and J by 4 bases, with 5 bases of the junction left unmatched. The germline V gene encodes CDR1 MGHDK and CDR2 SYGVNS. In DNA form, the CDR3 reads TGTGCCAGCAGTGATCCGGGACAGATCACCGGGGAGCTGTTTTTT. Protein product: CASSDPGQITGELFF.

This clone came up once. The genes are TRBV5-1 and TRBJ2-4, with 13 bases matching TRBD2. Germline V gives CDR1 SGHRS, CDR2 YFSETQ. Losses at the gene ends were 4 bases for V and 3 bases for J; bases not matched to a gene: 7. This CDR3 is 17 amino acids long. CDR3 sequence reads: CASSPGLAGDGKNIQYF. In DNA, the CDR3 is TGCGCCAGCAGCCCTGGACTAGCGGGAGACGGCAAAAACATTCAGTACTTC.

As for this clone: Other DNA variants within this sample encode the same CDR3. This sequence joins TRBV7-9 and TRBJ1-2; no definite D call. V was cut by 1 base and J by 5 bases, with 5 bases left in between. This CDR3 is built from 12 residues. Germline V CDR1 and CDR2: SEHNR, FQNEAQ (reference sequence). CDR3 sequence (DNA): TGTGCCAGCAGCTTAGATAGTTATGGCTACACCTTC. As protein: CASSLDSYGYTF.

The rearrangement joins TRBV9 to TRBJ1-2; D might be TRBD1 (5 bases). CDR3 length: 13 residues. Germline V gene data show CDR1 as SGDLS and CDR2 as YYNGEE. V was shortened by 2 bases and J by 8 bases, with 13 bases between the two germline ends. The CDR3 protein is CASSVGPLPGYTF. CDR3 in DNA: TGTGCCAGCAGCGTGGGGCCCCTACCGGGCTACACCTTC.

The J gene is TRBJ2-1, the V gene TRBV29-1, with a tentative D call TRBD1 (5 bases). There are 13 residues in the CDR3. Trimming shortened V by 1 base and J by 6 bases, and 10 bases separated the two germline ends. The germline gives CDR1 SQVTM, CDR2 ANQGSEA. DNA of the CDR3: TGCAGCGTTGAAGTGGTCCAGGGCAATGAGCAGTTCTTC. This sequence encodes CSVEVVQGNEQFF.

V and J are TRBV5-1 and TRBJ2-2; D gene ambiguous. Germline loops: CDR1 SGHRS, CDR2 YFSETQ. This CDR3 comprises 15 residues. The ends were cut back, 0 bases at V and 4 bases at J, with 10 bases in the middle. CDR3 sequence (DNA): TGCGCCAGCAGCTTGGAGACGGGTTCCACCGGGGAGCTGTTTTTT. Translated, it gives CASSLETGSTGELFF.

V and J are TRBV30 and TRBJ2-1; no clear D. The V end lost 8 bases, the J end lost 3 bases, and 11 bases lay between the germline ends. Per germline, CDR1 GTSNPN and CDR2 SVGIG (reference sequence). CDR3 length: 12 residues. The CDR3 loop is CALTYSYNEQFF. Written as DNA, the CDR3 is TGTGCCCTTACTTACAGCTACAATGAGCAGTTCTTC. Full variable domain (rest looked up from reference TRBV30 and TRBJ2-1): SQTIHQWPATLVQPVGSPLSLECTVEGTSNPNLYWYRQAAGRGLQLLFYSVGIGQISSEVPQNLSASRPQDRQFILSSKKLLLSDSGFYLCALTYSYNEQFFGPGTRLTVL.

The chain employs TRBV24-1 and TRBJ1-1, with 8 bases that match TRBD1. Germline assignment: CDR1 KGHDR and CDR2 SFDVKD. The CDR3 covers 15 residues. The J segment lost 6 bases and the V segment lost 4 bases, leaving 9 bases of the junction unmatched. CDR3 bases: TGTGCCACCAGTGACTCCAGGGGGCATATTCCTGAAGCTTTCTTT. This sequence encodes CATSDSRGHIPEAFF.

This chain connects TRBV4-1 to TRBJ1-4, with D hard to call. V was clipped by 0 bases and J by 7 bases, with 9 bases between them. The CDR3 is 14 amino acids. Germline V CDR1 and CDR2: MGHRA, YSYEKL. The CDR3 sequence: CASSQDSVREKLFF. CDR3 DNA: TGCGCCAGCAGCCAAGATTCGGTGCGTGAAAAACTGTTTTTT.

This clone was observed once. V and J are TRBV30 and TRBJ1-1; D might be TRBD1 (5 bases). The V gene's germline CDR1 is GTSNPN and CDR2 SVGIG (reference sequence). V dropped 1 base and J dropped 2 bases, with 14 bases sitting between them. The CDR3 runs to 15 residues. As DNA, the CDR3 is TGTGCCTGGAGTGGGTCGACAGAGGAAAACACTGAAGCTTTCTTT. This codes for CAWSGSTEENTEAFF. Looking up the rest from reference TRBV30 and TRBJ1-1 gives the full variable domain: SQTIHQWPATLVQPVGSPLSLECTVEGTSNPNLYWYRQAAGRGLQLLFYSVGIGQISSEVPQNLSASRPQDRQFILSSKKLLLSDSGFYLCAWSGSTEENTEAFFGQGTRLTVV.

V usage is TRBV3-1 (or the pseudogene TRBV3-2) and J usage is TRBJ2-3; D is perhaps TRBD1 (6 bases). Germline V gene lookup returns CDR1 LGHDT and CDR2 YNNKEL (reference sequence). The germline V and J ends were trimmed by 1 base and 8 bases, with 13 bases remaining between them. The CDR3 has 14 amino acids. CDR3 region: CASSQGTASSTQYF. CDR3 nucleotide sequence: TGTGCCAGCAGCCAAGGGACAGCGAGCAGTACGCAGTATTTT.

The CDR3 is CASSGDYNQPQHF. The CDR3, as DNA: TGCGCCAGCAGCGGGGACTATAATCAGCCCCAGCATTTT. The chain recombines TRBV5-1 with TRBJ1-5; tentative D call: TRBD1 (5 bases). The CDR3 totals 13 residues. CDR1 SGHRS and CDR2 YFSETQ come from the germline V gene. V was clipped by 4 bases and J by 4 bases, with 9 bases between them.

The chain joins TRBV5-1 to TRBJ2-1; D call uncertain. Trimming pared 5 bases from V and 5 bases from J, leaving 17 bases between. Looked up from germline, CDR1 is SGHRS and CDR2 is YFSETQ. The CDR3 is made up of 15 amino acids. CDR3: CASRIDQVLNNEQFF. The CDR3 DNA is TGCGCCAGCAGGATCGACCAGGTCCTAAACAATGAGCAGTTCTTC.

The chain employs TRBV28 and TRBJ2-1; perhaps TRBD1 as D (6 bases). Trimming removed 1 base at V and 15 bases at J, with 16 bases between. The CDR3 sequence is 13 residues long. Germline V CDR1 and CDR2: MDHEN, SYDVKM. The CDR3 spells CASSLSPDRRWFF. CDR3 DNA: TGTGCCAGCAGTTTATCCCCCGACAGGAGGTGGTTCTTC. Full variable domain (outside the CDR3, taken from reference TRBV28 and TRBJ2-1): DVKVTQSSRYLVKRTGEKVFLECVQDMDHENMFWYRQDPGLGLRLIYFSYDVKMKEKGDIPEGYSVSREKKERFSLILESASTNQTSMYLCASSLSPDRRWFFGPGTRLTVL.

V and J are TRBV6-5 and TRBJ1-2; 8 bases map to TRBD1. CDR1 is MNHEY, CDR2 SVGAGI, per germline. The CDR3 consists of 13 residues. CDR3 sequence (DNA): TGTGCTATAGGACAGGGAGGTTTGTATGGCTACACCTTC. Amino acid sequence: CAIGQGGLYGYTF.

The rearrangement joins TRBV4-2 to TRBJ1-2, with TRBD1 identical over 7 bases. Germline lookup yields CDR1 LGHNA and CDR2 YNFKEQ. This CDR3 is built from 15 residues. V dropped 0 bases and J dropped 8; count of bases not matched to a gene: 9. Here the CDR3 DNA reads TGTGCCAGCAGCCAAGAGGAGGCAGGGGGAGGAGGCTACACCTTC. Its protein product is CASSQEEAGGGGYTF.

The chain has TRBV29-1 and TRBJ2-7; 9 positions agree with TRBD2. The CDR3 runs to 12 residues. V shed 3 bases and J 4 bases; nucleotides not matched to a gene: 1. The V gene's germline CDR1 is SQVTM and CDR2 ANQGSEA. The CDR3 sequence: CSVDSGSYEQYF. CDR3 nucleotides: TGCAGCGTTGATAGCGGGAGTTACGAGCAGTACTTC.

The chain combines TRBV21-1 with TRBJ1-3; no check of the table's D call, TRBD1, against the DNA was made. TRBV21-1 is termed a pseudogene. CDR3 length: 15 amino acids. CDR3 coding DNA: TGTGCCAGCAGCTTCGACAGGGGGCGCGGGGTTACCATATATTTT. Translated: CASSFDRGRGVTIYF.

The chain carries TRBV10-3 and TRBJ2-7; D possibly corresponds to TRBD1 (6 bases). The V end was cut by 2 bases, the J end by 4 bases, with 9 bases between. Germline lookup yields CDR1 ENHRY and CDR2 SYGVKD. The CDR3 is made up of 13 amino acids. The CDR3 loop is CAISEAGVYEQYF. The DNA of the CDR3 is TGTGCCATCAGTGAGGCAGGGGTGTACGAGCAGTACTTC.

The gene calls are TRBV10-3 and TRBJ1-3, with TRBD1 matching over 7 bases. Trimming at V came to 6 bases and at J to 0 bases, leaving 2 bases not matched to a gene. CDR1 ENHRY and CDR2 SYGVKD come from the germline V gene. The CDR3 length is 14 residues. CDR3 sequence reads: CAISGQDSGNTIYF. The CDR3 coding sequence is TGTGCCATCAGCGGACAGGACTCTGGAAACACCATATATTTT.

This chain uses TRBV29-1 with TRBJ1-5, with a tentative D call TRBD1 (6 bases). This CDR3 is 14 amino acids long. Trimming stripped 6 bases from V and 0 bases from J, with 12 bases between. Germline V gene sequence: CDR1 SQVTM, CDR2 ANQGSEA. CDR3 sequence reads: CSVSGTSSNQPQHF. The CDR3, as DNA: TGCAGCGTGAGTGGGACAAGTAGCAATCAGCCCCAGCATTTT.

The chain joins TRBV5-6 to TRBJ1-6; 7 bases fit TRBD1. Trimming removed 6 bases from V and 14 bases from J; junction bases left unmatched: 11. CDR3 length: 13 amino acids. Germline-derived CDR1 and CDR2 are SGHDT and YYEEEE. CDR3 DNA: TGTGCCAGCACGCAACCCACAGGGGTCACCCTCCACTTT. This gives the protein CASTQPTGVTLHF.

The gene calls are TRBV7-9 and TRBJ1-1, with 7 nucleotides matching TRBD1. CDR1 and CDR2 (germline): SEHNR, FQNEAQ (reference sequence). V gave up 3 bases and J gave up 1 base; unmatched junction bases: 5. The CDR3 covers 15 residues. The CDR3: CASSLHRDRNTEAFF. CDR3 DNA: TGTGCCAGCAGCTTGCACCGGGACAGGAACACTGAAGCTTTCTTT.

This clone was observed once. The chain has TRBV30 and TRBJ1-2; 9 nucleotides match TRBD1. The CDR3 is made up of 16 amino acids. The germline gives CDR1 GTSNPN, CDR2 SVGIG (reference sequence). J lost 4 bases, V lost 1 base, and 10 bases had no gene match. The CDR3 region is CAWSASRDRVAYGYTF. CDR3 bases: TGTGCCTGGAGTGCCTCCAGGGACAGGGTAGCCTATGGCTACACCTTC.